This T cell receptor (beta chain) was recovered during a study of multiple sclerosis patients with progressive multifocal leukoencephalopathy. Study results and limitations: Lower normalized Shannon entropy suggested reduced TRB diversity in most PML patients. No common TRBV or TRBJ usage or pairing appeared at PML.

Clones were read by immunoSEQ multiplex PCR, and TCRdb kept only the in-frame ones, dropping some. The data show approximately 35,000 clones, roughly 84% seen once. Regarding this clone: Its matching antigen is unknown.

Time point denoted: time of PML onset. The sample was PBMCs, taken from a patient treated with natalizumab. This TCR was sampled from a human donor with progressive multifocal leukoencephalopathy.

The CDR3 DNA sequence: TGTGCCAGCAGTTTATCAGTACCGCCCACTGAAGCTTTCTTT. It specifies CASSLSVPPTEAFF. This chain links TRBV27 with TRBJ1-1; D gene ambiguous. The length of the CDR3 is 14 residues. Germline-derived CDR1 and CDR2 are MNHEY and SMNVEV (reference sequence). With 0 bases removed from V and 4 bases from J, the gap between germline ends came to 9 bases.